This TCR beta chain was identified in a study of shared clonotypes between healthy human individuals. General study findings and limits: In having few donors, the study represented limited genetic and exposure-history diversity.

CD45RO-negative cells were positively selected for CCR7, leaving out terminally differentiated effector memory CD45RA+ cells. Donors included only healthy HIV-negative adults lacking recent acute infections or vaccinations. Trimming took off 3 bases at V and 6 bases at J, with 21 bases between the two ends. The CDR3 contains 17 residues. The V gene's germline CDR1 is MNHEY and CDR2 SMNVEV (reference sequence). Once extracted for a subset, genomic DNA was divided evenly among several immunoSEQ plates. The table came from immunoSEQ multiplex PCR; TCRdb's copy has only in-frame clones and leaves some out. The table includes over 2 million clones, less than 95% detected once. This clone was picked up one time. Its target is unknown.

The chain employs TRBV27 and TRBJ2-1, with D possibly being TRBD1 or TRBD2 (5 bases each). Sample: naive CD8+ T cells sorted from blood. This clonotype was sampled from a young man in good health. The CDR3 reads CASSFPPFSEGSNEQFF. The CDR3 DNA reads TGTGCCAGCAGTTTCCCACCTTTCTCAGAGGGGTCCAATGAGCAGTTCTTC.